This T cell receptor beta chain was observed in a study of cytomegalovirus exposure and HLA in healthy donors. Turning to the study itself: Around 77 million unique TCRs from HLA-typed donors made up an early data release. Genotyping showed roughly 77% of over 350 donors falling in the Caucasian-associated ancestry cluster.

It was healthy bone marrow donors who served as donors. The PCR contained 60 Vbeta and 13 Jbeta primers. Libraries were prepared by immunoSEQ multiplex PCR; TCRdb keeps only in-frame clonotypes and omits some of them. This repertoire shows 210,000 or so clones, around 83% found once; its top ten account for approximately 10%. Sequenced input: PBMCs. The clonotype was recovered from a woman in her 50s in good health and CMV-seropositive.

The chain's CDR3 is CASSLVGQGVETQYF. The CDR3 region has the DNA TGTGCCAGCAGCTTGGTTGGACAGGGGGTGGAGACCCAGTACTTC. The chain carries TRBV5-6 and TRBJ2-5; 10 bases line up with TRBD1. The J segment lost 5 bases and the V segment lost 0 bases, leaving 4 bases of the junction unmatched. The germline CDR1 and CDR2 sequences are SGHDT and YYEEEE. This CDR3 is 15 amino acids long. Filled out from reference TRBV5-6 and TRBJ2-5, the complete variable domain reads DAGVTQSPTHLIKTRGQQVTLRCSPKSGHDTVSWYQQALGQGPQFIFQYYEEEERQRGNFPDRFSGHQFPNYSSELNVNALLLGDSALYLCASSLVGQGVETQYFGPGTRLLVL.